The 6 T cell receptor beta chains below all came from one sample that was sequenced in a study of cytotoxic CD8 clonotypes in ibrutinib-treated CLL (dated by TCRdb to the early 2020s). The library was generated by the immunoSEQ multiplex PCR assay. The source is immuneACCESS, and TCRdb retained only in-frame sequences with V and J called. Part of the clones is not carried over; for the studies checked, unresolved V genes explain less than half of this, and the remainder is unexplained. Here the sample has 190,000 or so clones; roughly 72% occur a single time. Of the sample, around 15% falls within the top ten clones. Explained via the paper, the time point label denotes: roughly 2 years on ibrutinib. This material consisted of PBMCs, taken after 24 months of ibrutinib treatment. All receptors derive from a human donor with chronic lymphocytic leukemia.

This clone turned up a few times. This rearrangement joins TRBV9 to TRBJ1-2, with a weak D call TRBD1 (5 bases). V was pared by 4 bases and J by 3 bases, with 13 bases between. Germline CDR1 reads SGDLS; CDR2 reads YYNGEE. CDR3 length equals 14 residues. The CDR3 loop is CASSRRTPHYGYTF. The DNA of the CDR3 is TGTGCCAGCAGCCGTCGGACACCCCACTATGGCTACACCTTC.

This clone has a handful of counts. This chain connects TRBV6-6 to TRBJ2-7; 7 positions match TRBD2. Germline CDR1 is MNHNY and CDR2 is SVGAGI (reference sequence). The CDR3 sequence is 15 residues long. After removal of 4 bases from V and 0 bases from J, the junction contained 6 bases not matched to a gene. The chain's CDR3 is CASSFERGISYEQYF. The DNA for the CDR3 is TGTGCCAGCAGTTTCGAGCGGGGCATCTCCTACGAGCAGTACTTC.

This chain connects TRBV7-2 to TRBJ2-7; 8 bases fit TRBD2. CDR1 and CDR2 (germline): SGHTA, FQGNSA. This CDR3 region has 15 residues. The V segment lost 6 bases and the J segment 3 bases; nucleotides outside the gene matches: 10. The CDR3 DNA reads TGTGCCAGCAGAATAGGTCTAGCGGGCGACTACGAGCAGTACTTC. Its translation is CASRIGLAGDYEQYF.

This sequence joins TRBV7-8 and TRBJ1-5; D may be TRBD1 (5 bases). The CDR3 extends over 16 amino acids. The germline CDR1 and CDR2 sequences are SGHVS and FQNEAQ. V lost 1 base to trimming and J lost 4 bases, with 14 bases between them. The CDR3 nucleotides are TGTGCCAGCAGCTTAGGAGCCGGGACTCGAAATCAGCCCCAGCATTTT. Translation gives CASSLGAGTRNQPQHF.

This clone showed up just once. This chain links TRBV5-1 with TRBJ2-2, with D unclear. This CDR3 has 13 residues. Germline V gives CDR1 SGHRS, CDR2 YFSETQ. V was pared by 9 bases and J by 1 base, with 10 bases between. CDR3 coding DNA: TGCGCCACCGGGCTCAGGAACACCGGGGAGCTGTTTTTT. It codes for CATGLRNTGELFF.

The chain has TRBV10-3 and TRBJ2-2, with no clear D. Per the germline V gene, CDR1 is ENHRY and CDR2 is SYGVKD. Trimming pared 4 bases from V and 9 bases from J, leaving 12 bases between. This CDR3 region has 13 residues. The CDR3 sequence is CAISGRSSRELFF. CDR3 DNA: TGTGCCATCAGTGGGCGGAGTAGCAGGGAGCTGTTTTTT.